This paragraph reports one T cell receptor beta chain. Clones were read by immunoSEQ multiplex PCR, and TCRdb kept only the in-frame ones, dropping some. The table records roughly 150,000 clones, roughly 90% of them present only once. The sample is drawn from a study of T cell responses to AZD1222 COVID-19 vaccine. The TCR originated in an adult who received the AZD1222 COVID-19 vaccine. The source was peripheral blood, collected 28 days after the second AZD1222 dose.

The CDR3 bases are TGCAGCGTTGGGTACGGACAAAGAGGCTACACCTTC. Its protein product is CSVGYGQRGYTF. This sequence joins TRBV29-1 and TRBJ1-2; D might be TRBD1 (5 bases). CDR3 length: 12 amino acids. V was trimmed by 4 bases and J by 8 bases, leaving 14 bases between them. Germline V gene data show CDR1 as SQVTM and CDR2 as ANQGSEA.